These 6 T cell receptor beta chains originate from one sample sequenced in a study of cytomegalovirus exposure and HLA in healthy donors. Generated by immunoSEQ multiplex PCR, the TCRdb table keeps only in-frame clones and is missing some. The table shows 60,000 to 75,000 clones, with approximately 95% occurring only once. Sequences were obtained from PBMCs. The receptors were gathered from a woman under 30 in good health and CMV-seropositive.

The chain employs TRBV7-8 and TRBJ2-7, with 12 bases that match TRBD2. Trimming took 1 base from V and 3 from J; bases not matched to a gene: 13. From germline, CDR1 is SGHVS and CDR2 FQNEAQ. This CDR3 region has 19 residues. The CDR3 is CASSLGRSSGRETYYEQYF. DNA for the CDR3: TGTGCCAGCAGCTTAGGAAGGTCTAGCGGGAGGGAAACATACTACGAGCAGTACTTC.

The chain uses TRBV18 and TRBJ1-2; 10 bases match TRBD1. The germline V gene encodes CDR1 KGHSH and CDR2 LQKENI. This CDR3 has 12 residues. J gave up 13 bases and V 4 bases, and 6 bases lay outside the gene matches. CDR3 bases: TGTGCCAGCTCACGCCGGACAGGGGGAGGCACCTTC. Its translation is CASSRRTGGGTF.

This chain joins TRBV5-8 and TRBJ1-5; no firm D call. The CDR3 runs 14 residues. The germline V gene encodes CDR1 SGHTS and CDR2 YDEGEE. The ends were cut back, 2 bases at V and 5 bases at J, with 11 bases in the middle. The CDR3 DNA sequence: TGTGCCAGCAGCTTCCCTTTGGGCGATCAGCCCCAGCATTTT. This translates into CASSFPLGDQPQHF.

CDR3 DNA: TGCAGCGTTAGGGCCCGGGGGGACAAATACGAGCAGTACTTC. It codes for CSVRARGDKYEQYF. The chain combines TRBV29-1 with TRBJ2-7, with D tentatively TRBD2 (7 bases). The CDR3 is 14 amino acids. Germline V gene sequence: CDR1 SQVTM, CDR2 ANQGSEA. V was clipped by 5 bases and J by 4 bases, with 18 bases between them.

The J gene is TRBJ1-5, the V gene TRBV6-5; D call uncertain. CDR1 MNHEY and CDR2 SVGAGI come from the germline V gene. The ends were cut back, 5 bases at V and 3 bases at J, with 11 bases in the middle. The CDR3 contains 14 residues. Written as DNA, the CDR3 is TGTGCCAGCAGTCAAAACAGTCTCAATCAGCCCCAGCATTTT. It encodes CASSQNSLNQPQHF.

This rearrangement joins TRBV6-6 to TRBJ2-5; tentative D call: TRBD2 (6 bases). Germline values: CDR1 MNHNY, CDR2 SVGAGI (reference sequence). The CDR3 is 12 amino acids. Trimming took 6 bases from V and 9 from J, leaving 14 bases between them. The chain's CDR3 is CASSTNGGSQYF. The CDR3 DNA reads as TGTGCCAGCAGCACAAACGGGGGTTCCCAGTACTTC.